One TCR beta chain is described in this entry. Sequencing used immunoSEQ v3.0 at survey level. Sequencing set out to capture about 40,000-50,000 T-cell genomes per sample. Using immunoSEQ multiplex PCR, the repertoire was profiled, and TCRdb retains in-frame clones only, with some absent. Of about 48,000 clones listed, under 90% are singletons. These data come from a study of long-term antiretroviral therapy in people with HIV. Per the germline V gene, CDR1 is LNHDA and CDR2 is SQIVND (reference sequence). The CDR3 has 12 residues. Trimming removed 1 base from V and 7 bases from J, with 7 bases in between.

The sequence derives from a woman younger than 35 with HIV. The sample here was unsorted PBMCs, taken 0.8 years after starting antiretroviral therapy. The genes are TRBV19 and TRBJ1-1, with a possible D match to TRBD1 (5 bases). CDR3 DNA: TGTGCCAGTAGTATAGGGGACGTTGAAGCTTTCTTT. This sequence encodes CASSIGDVEAFF. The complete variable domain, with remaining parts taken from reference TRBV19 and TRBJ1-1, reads DGGITQSPKYLFRKEGQNVTLSCEQNLNHDAMYWYRQDPGQGLRLIYYSQIVNDFQKGDIAEGYSVSREKKESFPLTVTSAQKNPTAFYLCASSIGDVEAFFGQGTRLTVV.